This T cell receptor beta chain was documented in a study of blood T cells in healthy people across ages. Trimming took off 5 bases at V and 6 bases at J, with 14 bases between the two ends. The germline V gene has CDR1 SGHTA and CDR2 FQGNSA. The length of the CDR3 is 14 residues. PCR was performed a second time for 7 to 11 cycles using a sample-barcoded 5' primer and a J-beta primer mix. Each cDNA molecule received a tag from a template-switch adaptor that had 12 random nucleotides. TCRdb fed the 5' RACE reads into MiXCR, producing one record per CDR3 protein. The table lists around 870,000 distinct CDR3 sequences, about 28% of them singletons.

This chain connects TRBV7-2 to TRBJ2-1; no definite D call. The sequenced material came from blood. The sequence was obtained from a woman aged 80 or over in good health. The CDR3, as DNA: TGTGCCAGCAGCCCAATGGTAATTAGCAATGAGCAGTTCTTC. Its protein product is CASSPMVISNEQFF.